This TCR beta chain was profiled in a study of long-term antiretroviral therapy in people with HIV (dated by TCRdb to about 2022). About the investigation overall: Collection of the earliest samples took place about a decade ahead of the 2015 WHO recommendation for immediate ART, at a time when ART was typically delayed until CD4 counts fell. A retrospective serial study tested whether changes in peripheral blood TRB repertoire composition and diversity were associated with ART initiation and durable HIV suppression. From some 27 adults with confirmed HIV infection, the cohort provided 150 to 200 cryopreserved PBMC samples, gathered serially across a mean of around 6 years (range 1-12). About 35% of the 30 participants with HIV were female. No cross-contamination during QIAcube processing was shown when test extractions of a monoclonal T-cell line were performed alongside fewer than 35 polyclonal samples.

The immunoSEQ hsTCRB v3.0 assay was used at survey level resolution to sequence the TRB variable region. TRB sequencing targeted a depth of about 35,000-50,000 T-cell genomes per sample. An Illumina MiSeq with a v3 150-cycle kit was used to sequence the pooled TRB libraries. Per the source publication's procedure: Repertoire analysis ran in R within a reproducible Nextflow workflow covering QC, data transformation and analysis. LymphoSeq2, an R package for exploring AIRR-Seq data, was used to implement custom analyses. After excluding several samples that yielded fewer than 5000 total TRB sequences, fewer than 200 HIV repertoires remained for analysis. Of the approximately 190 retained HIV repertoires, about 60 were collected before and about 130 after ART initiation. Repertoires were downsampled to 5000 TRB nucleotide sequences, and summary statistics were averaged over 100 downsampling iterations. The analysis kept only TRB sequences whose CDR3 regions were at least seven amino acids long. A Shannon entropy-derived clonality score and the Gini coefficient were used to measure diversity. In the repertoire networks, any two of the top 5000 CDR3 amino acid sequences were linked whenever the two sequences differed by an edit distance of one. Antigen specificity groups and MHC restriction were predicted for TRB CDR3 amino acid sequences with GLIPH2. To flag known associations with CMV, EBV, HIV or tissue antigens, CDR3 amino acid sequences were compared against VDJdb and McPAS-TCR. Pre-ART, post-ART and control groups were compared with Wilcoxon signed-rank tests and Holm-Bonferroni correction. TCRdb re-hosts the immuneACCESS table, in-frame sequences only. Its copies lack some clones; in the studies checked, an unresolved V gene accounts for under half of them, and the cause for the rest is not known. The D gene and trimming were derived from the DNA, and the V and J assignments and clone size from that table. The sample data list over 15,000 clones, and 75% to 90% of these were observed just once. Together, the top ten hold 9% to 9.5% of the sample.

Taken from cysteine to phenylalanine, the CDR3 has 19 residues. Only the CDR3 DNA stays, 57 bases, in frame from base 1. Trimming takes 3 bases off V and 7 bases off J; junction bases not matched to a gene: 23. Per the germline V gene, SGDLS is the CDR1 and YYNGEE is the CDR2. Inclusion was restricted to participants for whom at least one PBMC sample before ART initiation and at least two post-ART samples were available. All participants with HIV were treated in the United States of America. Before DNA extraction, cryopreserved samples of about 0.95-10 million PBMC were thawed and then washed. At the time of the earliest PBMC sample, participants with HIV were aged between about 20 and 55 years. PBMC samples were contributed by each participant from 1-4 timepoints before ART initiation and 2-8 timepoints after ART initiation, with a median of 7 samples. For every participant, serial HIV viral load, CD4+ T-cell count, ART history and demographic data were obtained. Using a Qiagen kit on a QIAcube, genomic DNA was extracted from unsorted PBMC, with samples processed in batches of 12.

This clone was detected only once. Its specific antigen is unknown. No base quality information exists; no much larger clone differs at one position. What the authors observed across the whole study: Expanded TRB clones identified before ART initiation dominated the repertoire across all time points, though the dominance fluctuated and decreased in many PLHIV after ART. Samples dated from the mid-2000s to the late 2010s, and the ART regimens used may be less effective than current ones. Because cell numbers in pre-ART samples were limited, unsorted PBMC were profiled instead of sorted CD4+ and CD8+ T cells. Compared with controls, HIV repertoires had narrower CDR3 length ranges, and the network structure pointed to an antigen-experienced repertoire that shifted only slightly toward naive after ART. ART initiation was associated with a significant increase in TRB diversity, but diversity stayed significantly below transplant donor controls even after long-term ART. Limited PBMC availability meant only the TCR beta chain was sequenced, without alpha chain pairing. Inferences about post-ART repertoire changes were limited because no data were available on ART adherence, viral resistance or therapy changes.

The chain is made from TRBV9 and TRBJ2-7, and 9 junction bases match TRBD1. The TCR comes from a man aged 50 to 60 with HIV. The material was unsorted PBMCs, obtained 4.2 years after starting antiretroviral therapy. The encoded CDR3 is CASSGDWTGAPNRPEEQYF. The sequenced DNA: TGTGCCAGCAGCGGAGACTGGACAGGGGCCCCAAATCGCCCGGAGGAGCAGTACTTC.